Presented here are 30 T cell receptor beta chains from one specimen sequenced in a study of T-cell reconstitution after alpha-beta-depleted transplantation in children. This sample's TCRbeta library carried unique molecular identifier barcodes. TCRdb itself ran the PCR reads through MiXCR, one entry per CDR3 protein. The top ten clones hold less than 15% of a sample with 450,000 to 550,000 distinct CDR3 sequences, about 10% of them seen once. The sample here was PBMCs, mostly from graft donor cells, taken 180 days after TCRalphabeta/CD19-depleted stem cell transplant. The receptors shown here come from a female patient under 10 years old who had a stem cell transplant for aplastic anemia, so the T cells may come from the graft donor.

The chain couples TRBV20-1 to TRBJ1-1, with D possibly matching TRBD1 (6 bases). Germline CDR1 is DFQATT and CDR2 is SNEGSKA (reference sequence). The CDR3 covers 14 residues. The germline V and J ends were trimmed by 5 bases and 1 base, with 14 bases remaining between them. CDR3 bases: TGCAGTGCTTGGGCCCAGGGGTGGAACACTGAAGCTTTCTTT. Amino acids: CSAWAQGWNTEAFF.

This clonotype was seen ten or more times. This sequence joins TRBV28 and TRBJ1-2; TRBD1 is a possible D gene (6 bases). Trimming stripped 6 bases from V and 4 bases from J, with 15 bases between. There are 14 residues in the CDR3. Germline-derived CDR1 and CDR2 are MDHEN and SYDVKM. The CDR3 DNA reads as TGTGCCAGCAGCCCCTCGGGACATCTCTATGGCTACACCTTC. This gives the protein CASSPSGHLYGYTF.

This clonotype has just a few counts. This chain links TRBV7-8 with TRBJ2-1; D might be TRBD2 (6 bases). Germline-derived CDR1 and CDR2 are SGHVS and FQNEAQ. V dropped 0 bases and J dropped 4 bases, with 16 bases sitting between them. This CDR3 is built from 17 residues. CDR3 DNA sequence: TGTGCCAGCAGCTTAGCCTACGGGGTAGCGGTATACAATGAGCAGTTCTTC. Its protein is CASSLAYGVAVYNEQFF.

This clonotype was recorded a few times. This chain uses TRBV19 with TRBJ1-4, with 7 bases that match TRBD1. Germline V gives CDR1 LNHDA, CDR2 SQIVND (reference sequence). V lost 4 bases, J lost 7 bases, and 9 bases stayed unmatched. CDR3 length: 15 amino acids. The CDR3 sequence: CASSTRQGLFEKLFF. In DNA, the CDR3 is TGTGCCAGTAGTACCAGACAGGGCCTCTTTGAAAAACTGTTTTTT.

V usage is TRBV10-1 and J usage is TRBJ2-1; 7 bases line up with TRBD2. Germline loops: CDR1 WNHNN, CDR2 SYGVQD (reference sequence). Losses at the gene ends were 2 bases for V and 1 base for J; bases not matched to a gene: 2. The CDR3 contains 15 residues. The CDR3 region is CASSERGGSYNEQFF. Written as DNA, the CDR3 is TGCGCCAGCAGTGAGCGCGGGGGATCCTACAATGAGCAGTTCTTC.

A few counts support this clonotype. The chain combines TRBV6-2 or TRBV6-3 with TRBJ2-1; no definite D call. The germline gives CDR1 MNHEY, CDR2 SVGEGT. This CDR3 contains 15 residues. With 9 bases removed from V and 1 base from J, the gap between germline ends came to 16 bases. The CDR3 loop reads CASRRPWRSYNEQFF. CDR3 nucleotide sequence: TGTGCCAGTCGAAGGCCCTGGCGGTCCTACAATGAGCAGTTCTTC.

This clonotype was found a few times. The chain joins TRBV7-2 to TRBJ2-1; the D is unclear. The germline V gene has CDR1 SGHTA and CDR2 FQGNSA. This CDR3 is 14 amino acids long. V was trimmed by 1 base and J by 5 bases, leaving 9 bases between them. The CDR3 loop reads CASSLDWANNEQFF. CDR3 bases: TGTGCCAGCAGCTTAGACTGGGCGAACAATGAGCAGTTCTTC.

This clonotype showed up many times. The chain combines TRBV12-3 or TRBV12-4 with TRBJ1-1; TRBD1 agrees at 9 bases. After removal of 5 bases from V and 11 bases from J, the junction contained 12 bases not matched to a gene. The CDR3 sequence is 14 residues long. The CDR3 sequence is CASSRDRVLALAFF. Written as DNA, the CDR3 is TGTGCCAGCAGTAGGGACAGGGTACTGGCTTTGGCTTTCTTT.

This clonotype occurred many times. V is TRBV12-3 or TRBV12-4 and J is TRBJ2-7, with D tentatively TRBD1 (6 bases). The CDR3 spans 15 residues. The ends were cut back, 3 bases at V and 3 bases at J, with 15 bases in the middle. The CDR3 protein is CASSLDRQTFYEQYV. In DNA, the CDR3 is TGTGCCAGCAGTTTGGACAGACAGACTTTCTACGAGCAGTACGTC.

This clonotype was picked up a small number of times. J is TRBJ2-1 and V is TRBV12-3 or TRBV12-4; D not certain. V shed 4 bases and J shed 3 bases, with 10 bases lying between them. This CDR3 is built from 14 residues. CDR3 region: CASSSDRRYNEQFF. CDR3 bases: TGTGCCAGCAGTTCGGACCGGCGCTACAATGAGCAGTTCTTC.

The J gene is TRBJ2-7, the V gene TRBV6-2 or TRBV6-3, with TRBD2 identical over 10 bases. CDR3 length: 15 residues. Per germline, CDR1 MNHEY and CDR2 SVGEGT. The ends lost 6 bases at V and 0 bases at J; junction bases unmatched: 5. CDR3 bases: TGTGCCAGCAGCCCACTAGCGGGGAGCTCCTACGAGCAGTACTTC. This translates into CASSPLAGSSYEQYF.

This clonotype was picked up many times. The chain carries TRBV13 and TRBJ2-7; D not resolved. This CDR3 is 13 amino acids long. Trimming shortened V by 4 bases and J by 0 bases, and 7 bases separated the two germline ends. Germline V gene sequence: CDR1 PRHDT, CDR2 FYEKMQ (reference sequence). For the CDR3, the DNA is TGTGCCAGCAGCTCGAACCCCTCCTACGAGCAGTACGTC. It is translated as CASSSNPSYEQYV.

The rearrangement links TRBV20-1 to TRBJ2-4; D is ambiguous. Germline CDR1 is DFQATT and CDR2 is SNEGSKA (reference sequence). The V gene lost 1 base and the J gene lost 2 bases, with 15 bases spanning the gap. The CDR3 spans 16 residues. The CDR3 sequence is CSARAARQATKNIQYF. For the CDR3, the DNA is TGCAGTGCTAGAGCCGCCCGACAAGCCACCAAAAACATTCAGTACTTC.

CDR3 DNA sequence: TGTGCCAGCAGTCCACCCCCTCTAGGAGGTGGAGAGCAGTTCTTC. It yields the protein CASSPPPLGGGEQFF. This chain connects TRBV28 to TRBJ2-1; TRBD2 might be the D (5 bases). The CDR3 loop spans 15 amino acids. Per the germline V gene, CDR1 is MDHEN and CDR2 is SYDVKM. The V end lost 5 bases, the J end lost 10 bases, and 21 bases lay between the germline ends.

This clonotype was picked up a small number of times. The gene calls are TRBV28 and TRBJ2-7; a weak D match, TRBD1 (8 bases). Trimming stripped 5 bases from V and 6 bases from J, with 38 bases between. CDR1 is MDHEN, CDR2 SYDVKM, per germline. This CDR3 is built from 21 residues. The CDR3 bases are TGTGCCAGCAGTCCCGCCGGTTATAGCGGGCAACCTGGACAGGGTCAGCTCGAGCAGTACTTC. Its protein product is CASSPAGYSGQPGQGQLEQYF. The full variable domain, in which reference TRBV28 and TRBJ2-7 provide the parts outside the CDR3, is DVKVTQSSRYLVKRTGEKVFLECVQDMDHENMFWYRQDPGLGLRLIYFSYDVKMKEKGDIPEGYSVSREKKERFSLILESASTNQTSMYLCASSPAGYSGQPGQGQLEQYFGPGTRLTVT.

This clonotype was recorded at least ten times. The rearrangement uses TRBV3-1 and TRBJ2-6; D call uncertain. Germline CDR1 LGHDT, CDR2 YNNKEL (reference sequence). Trimming pared 6 bases from V and 2 bases from J, leaving 2 bases between. The length of the CDR3 is 12 residues. The CDR3 region is CASRAGANVLTF. CDR3 DNA sequence: TGTGCCAGCAGGGCTGGGGCCAACGTCCTGACTTTC. Full variable domain (remainder filled in from reference TRBV3-1 and TRBJ2-6): DTAVSQTPKYLVTQMGNDKSIKCEQNLGHDTMYWYKQDSKKFLKIMFSYNNKELIINETVPNRFSPKSPDKAHLNLHINSLELGDSAVYFCASRAGANVLTFGAGSRLTVL.

Only a few counts were recorded for this clonotype. The CDR3 coding sequence is TGTGCCAGCAGTTGCAGACTAGCGGGAAACTACGAGCAGTACTTC. Its translation: CASSCRLAGNYEQYF. The chain joins TRBV28 to TRBJ2-7; 11 bases map to TRBD2. V lost 4 bases to trimming and J lost 3 bases; unmatched junction nucleotides: 5. The germline V gene has CDR1 MDHEN and CDR2 SYDVKM. This CDR3 contains 15 residues.

This clonotype was picked up a small number of times. The J gene is TRBJ2-1, the V gene TRBV5-1; D might be TRBD2 (5 bases). This CDR3 is 16 amino acids long. Between the trimmed V and J ends, which lost 6 bases and 0 bases, there was a span of 16 bases. Germline CDR1 is SGHRS and CDR2 is YFSETQ. The CDR3 loop reads CASTRSGAYSYNEQFF. The CDR3 DNA reads TGCGCCAGCACTCGGAGCGGTGCCTACTCCTACAATGAGCAGTTCTTC. Combining the CDR3 with reference TRBV5-1 and TRBJ2-1 gives the whole variable domain KAGVTQTPRYLIKTRGQQVTLSCSPISGHRSVSWYQQTPGQGLQFLFEYFSETQRNKGNFPGRFSGRQFSNSRSEMNVSTLELGDSALYLCASTRSGAYSYNEQFFGPGTRLTVL.

This clonotype was seen only a few times. The chain couples TRBV9 to TRBJ2-1; no clear D. This CDR3 comprises 13 residues. The V and J ends lost 1 base and 6 bases respectively, with 8 bases between them. Germline loops: CDR1 SGDLS, CDR2 YYNGEE. The CDR3 here is CASSVPGFNEQFF. The CDR3 DNA is TGTGCCAGCAGCGTACCCGGATTCAATGAGCAGTTCTTC.

Of note for this clonotype: The junction shows a germline mismatch at one end, possibly a read error. The chain links TRBV27 to TRBJ1-2; 7 nucleotides line up with TRBD1. The CDR3 has 16 residues. Looked up from germline, CDR1 is MNHEY and CDR2 is SMNVEV (reference sequence). The CDR3 sequence is CAGSLVGQGGNYGYTF. The CDR3 coding sequence is TGTGCCGGCAGTTTAGTAGGGCAGGGGGGAAACTATGGCTACACCTTC.

This clonotype was detected only a few times. The genes are TRBV10-3 and TRBJ2-5, with TRBD2 matching over 10 bases. Per germline, CDR1 ENHRY and CDR2 SYGVKD. This CDR3 spans 17 amino acids. V dropped 1 base and J dropped 0; count of bases not matched to a gene: 5. This chain's CDR3 is CAISEWKLAGNQETQYF. The CDR3 nucleotides are TGTGCCATCAGTGAGTGGAAACTAGCGGGGAACCAAGAGACCCAGTACTTC.

The sample holds a few counts of this clonotype. This chain links TRBV15 with TRBJ1-1; D is undetermined. The CDR3 has 14 amino acids. The V gene lost 0 bases and the J gene lost 6 bases, with 11 bases spanning the gap. Germline-derived CDR1 and CDR2 are LNHNV and YYDKDF (reference sequence). The CDR3 nucleotides read TGTGCCACCAGCAGAGATCCAGAATTCGCTGAAGCTTTCTTT. Translation gives CATSRDPEFAEAFF.

J is TRBJ2-1 and V is TRBV11-2; 15 nucleotides match TRBD2. V trimming: 5 bases; J trimming: 4 bases; junction bases outside the gene matches: 9. The CDR3 is 18 residues long. Germline values: CDR1 SGHAT, CDR2 FQNNGV. In DNA form, the CDR3 reads TGTGCCAGCAGCGCGACCGGGACTAGCGGGAGGTATTACAATGAGCAGTTCTTC. The encoded protein is CASSATGTSGRYYNEQFF.

The table lists this clonotype with a few counts. V gene TRBV27 combines with J gene TRBJ2-7; TRBD1 matches at 11 bases. The junction had 12 bases not matched to a gene; V was cut back by 1 base and J by 7 bases. This CDR3 comprises 17 residues. Germline V lookup: CDR1 MNHEY, CDR2 SMNVEV (reference sequence). The CDR3 sequence is CASSLLSPRGTGGEQYF. The CDR3 coding sequence is TGTGCCAGCAGTTTATTATCCCCCCGAGGGACAGGGGGAGAGCAGTACTTC.

The rearrangement links TRBV10-3 to TRBJ1-4, with 7 bases that match TRBD1. The CDR3 totals 14 residues. CDR1 is ENHRY, CDR2 SYGVKD, per germline. Trimming removed 5 bases from V and 6 bases from J; junction bases left unmatched: 6. CDR3: CAISPGGLYEKLFF. DNA for the CDR3: TGTGCCATCAGTCCAGGGGGTCTTTATGAAAAACTGTTTTTT.

The genes are TRBV7-8 and TRBJ2-5; 10 bases are shared with TRBD2. The CDR3 covers 16 residues. After removal of 3 bases from V and 5 bases from J, the junction contained 9 bases not matched to a gene. Germline assignment: CDR1 SGHVS and CDR2 FQNEAQ. The CDR3 loop reads CASSLQAAGGLETQYF. In nucleotides, the CDR3 is TGTGCCAGCAGCTTGCAAGCAGCGGGAGGGTTGGAGACCCAGTACTTC.

The sample holds a few counts of this clonotype. This chain links TRBV20-1 with TRBJ2-4; the D gene could be TRBD1 or TRBD2 (7 bases each). Germline V lookup: CDR1 DFQATT, CDR2 SNEGSKA (reference sequence). Trimming cost V 4 bases and J 8 bases, with 12 bases left between them. There are 12 residues in the CDR3. Here the CDR3 DNA reads TGCAGTGCTACTAGCGGACAGGACATTCAGTACTTC. Its translation: CSATSGQDIQYF.

This clonotype was counted between two and nine times. The V gene is TRBV20-1, the J gene TRBJ2-7; weak D call: TRBD2 (6 bases). This CDR3 region has 13 residues. Deletions cut 3 bases from V and 6 bases from J, with 15 bases between. CDR1 and CDR2 from the germline V gene are DFQATT and SNEGSKA (reference sequence). CDR3 sequence reads: CSASRDSAAEQYF. CDR3 in DNA: TGCAGTGCTAGTAGGGACTCGGCCGCCGAGCAGTACTTC.

The chain couples TRBV4-3 to TRBJ1-4; 9 nucleotides line up with TRBD1. This CDR3 spans 17 amino acids. Per germline, CDR1 LGHNA and CDR2 YSLEER. With 0 bases clipped from V and 8 bases from J, the junction kept 10 bases outside the gene matches. CDR3 region: CASSQDRGQGYREKLFF. The CDR3 DNA reads TGCGCCAGCAGCCAAGATAGGGGACAGGGTTATCGGGAAAAACTGTTTTTT.

The rearrangement uses TRBV20-1 and TRBJ2-5; D is perhaps TRBD1 (6 bases). Germline V gene sequence: CDR1 DFQATT, CDR2 SNEGSKA (reference sequence). The V end was cut by 3 bases, the J end by 2 bases, with 13 bases between. This CDR3 is 14 amino acids long. CDR3 DNA: TGCAGTGCTAGGGGCCGGGACACACAAGAGACCCAGTACTTC. This codes for CSARGRDTQETQYF.